Below, one TCR beta chain is given with its context. The antigen is unknown. This entry comes from a study of vaccination and CD4 T cells after COVID-19. V was cut by 0 bases and J by 2 bases, with 10 bases left in between. There are 16 residues in the CDR3. Per germline, CDR1 SGHTA and CDR2 FQGNSA. Researchers used the Oncomine TCR Beta short-read assay to sequence DNA from cultured CD4+ T cells. TCRdb reanalysed the PCR reads using MiXCR and keeps one entry per CDR3 protein. Of roughly 10,000 distinct CDR3 sequences detected, 65% to 75% appear once; the ten largest clones hold 9%. Treatment denoted: roughly 10-day PBMC culture with coronavirus spike peptide pools or control peptides (ViraFEST assay).

The origin of this receptor is a human donor who had recovered from COVID-19. This chain joins TRBV7-2 and TRBJ2-2, with D unresolved. Sequences were obtained from CD4+ T cells from blood, cultured in vitro. Here the CDR3 reads CASSLAQTANTGELFF. CDR3 DNA sequence: TGTGCCAGCAGCTTAGCGCAAACAGCCAACACCGGGGAGCTGTTTTTT.